The rows below give T cell receptor beta chains drawn from one sample of a study of radiotherapy plus CTLA-4 blockade in lung cancer. Only in-frame clones appear in the TCRdb table, and some are missing; sequencing was by immunoSEQ multiplex PCR. In the table there are over 100,000 clones, roughly 77% of which are singletons. Sequenced here: peripheral blood, sampled from a patient treated with radiotherapy plus ipilimumab. The receptors stem from a human donor with non-small cell lung cancer that progressed on radiotherapy plus ipilimumab. Some clones in this sample may be carry-over from other donors' samples. Each CDR3 is given with its conserved first and last residue. A D gene is named only where the DNA matches it firmly. Size values are once, few and many counts, or a class for expanded clones, and some rows have none.

-,TRBJ1-3,TRBD1,TRBV6-5,CASSLRDRGNTIYF,TGTGCCAGCAGCCTTAGGGACAGAGGAAACACCATATATTTT
-,TRBJ2-3,-,TRBV6-5,CASSYTPGRSTDTQYF,TGTGCCAGCAGTTACACCCCAGGGCGCAGCACAGATACGCAGTATTTT
-,TRBJ1-2,-,TRBV7-2,CASSPRTHYGYTF,TGTGCCAGCAGCCCGCGGACGCACTATGGCTACACCTTC
few,TRBJ1-6,-,TRBV4-3,CASSQEAALSPLHF,TGCGCCAGCAGCCAAGAGGCAGCCCTTTCACCCCTCCACTTT
-,TRBJ2-5,TRBD2,TRBV11-2,CAWGGAGDKRTQYF,TGTGCCTGGGGTGGTGCGGGGGATAAGAGAACCCAGTACTTC
-,TRBJ2-7,TRBD2,TRBV5-1,CASSFPRGGTAEQYF,TGCGCCAGCAGCTTTCCGCGGGGGGGAACCGCCGAGCAGTACTTC
-,TRBJ2-3,-,TRBV9,CASSVDRATDTQYF,TGTGCCAGCAGCGTAGACAGGGCCACAGATACGCAGTATTTT
-,TRBJ1-1,-,TRBV11-2,CASSLAGQTANTEAFF,TGTGCCAGCAGCTTAGCCGGACAGACAGCGAACACTGAAGCTTTCTTT
-,TRBJ2-5,-,TRBV9,CASGSGAGGFQETQYF,TGTGCCAGCGGGTCCGGGGCCGGGGGATTCCAAGAGACCCAGTACTTC
-,TRBJ2-3,-,TRBV9,CASSEQGPSTDTQYF,TGTGCCAGCAGCGAACAGGGACCTAGCACAGATACGCAGTATTTT
-,TRBJ2-1,TRBD1,TRBV5-8,CASSTRYRGLRNEQFF,TGTGCCAGCAGCACCCGTTACAGGGGGTTGAGGAATGAGCAGTTCTTC
-,TRBJ1-2,TRBD1,TRBV18,CASSSGQGDYGYTF,TGTGCCAGCTCATCTGGACAGGGTGACTATGGCTACACCTTC
-,TRBJ1-6,-,TRBV2,CASSEGALNSPLHF,TGTGCCAGCAGTGAGGGGGCCTTGAATTCACCCCTCCACTTT
-,TRBJ1-1,-,TRBV5-1,CASSLGPGENTEAFF,TGCGCCAGCAGCTTGGGACCAGGGGAGAACACTGAAGCTTTCTTT
few,TRBJ1-6,-,TRBV7-9,CASSPQGTDSPLHF,TGTGCCAGCAGCCCCCAGGGCACTGATTCACCCCTCCACTTT
-,TRBJ1-2,-,TRBV29-1,CSVAQHQSNYGYTF,TGCAGCGTTGCACAGCACCAATCTAACTATGGCTACACCTTC
once,TRBJ2-1,TRBD1,TRBV9,CASTRTGVYNEQFF,TGTGCCAGCACCCGGACAGGGGTTTACAATGAGCAGTTCTTC
-,TRBJ2-1,-,TRBV4-1,CASTLPGSGNEQFF,TGCGCCAGCACCCTCCCGGGGTCTGGGAATGAGCAGTTCTTC
-,TRBJ2-7,-,TRBV7-9,CASSLARRVGEQYF,TGTGCCAGCAGCTTAGCGAGAAGGGTTGGGGAGCAGTACTTC
-,TRBJ2-5,-,TRBV2,CASSALVWSETQYF,TGTGCCAGCAGTGCTCTGGTATGGTCTGAGACCCAGTACTTC
-,TRBJ2-2,-,TRBV2,CASLLEGAGELFF,TGTGCCAGTCTCTTAGAAGGGGCCGGGGAGCTGTTTTTT
-,TRBJ1-1,TRBD1,TRBV29-1,CSVGRGQHTDEAFF,TGCAGCGTTGGACGGGGACAGCACACTGATGAAGCTTTCTTT
-,TRBJ2-7,-,TRBV9,CASSVGGGRENEQYF,TGTGCCAGCAGCGTAGGAGGGGGGCGCGAAAACGAGCAGTACTTC
few,TRBJ2-2,TRBD2,TRBV11-2,CASSPLAVNTGELFF,TGTGCCAGCAGCCCTCTAGCGGTGAACACCGGGGAGCTGTTTTTT
-,TRBJ1-1,TRBD1,TRBV9,CASSVAGQGIRTEAFF,TGTGCCAGCAGCGTAGCCGGACAGGGGATTCGCACTGAAGCTTTCTTT
few,TRBJ1-2,-,TRBV28,CASTGQGFGYTF,TGTGCCAGCACGGGGCAGGGTTTCGGCTACACCTTC
-,TRBJ1-2,-,TRBV5-6,CASSLRFAGLYGYTF,TGTGCCAGCAGCTTAAGGTTCGCGGGTCTCTATGGCTACACCTTC
once,TRBJ2-2,TRBD2,TRBV19,CASSRGTSGGVTGELFF,TGTGCCAGTAGTAGAGGGACTAGCGGGGGGGTCACCGGGGAGCTGTTTTTT
-,TRBJ2-1,-,TRBV11-3,CASSPRGDNSYNEQFF,TGTGCCAGCAGCCCTAGGGGGGACAACTCCTACAATGAGCAGTTCTTC
-,TRBJ2-5,TRBD2,TRBV7-8,CASNGLAGPRGETQYF,TGTGCCAGCAATGGACTAGCGGGACCCAGGGGAGAGACCCAGTACTTC
-,TRBJ1-2,-,TRBV25-1,CASSRQGDGYTF,TGTGCCAGCAGTAGGCAGGGTGATGGCTACACCTTC
-,TRBJ1-3,-,TRBV15,CATSRPGAGSGNTIYF,TGTGCCACCAGCAGACCAGGGGCAGGCTCTGGAAACACCATATATTTT
-,TRBJ1-2,TRBD1,TRBV11-2,CASSLRPGQGALVYGYTF,TGTGCCAGCAGCTTAAGACCGGGACAGGGGGCTCTAGTCTATGGCTACACCTTC
-,TRBJ2-1,TRBD2,TRBV10-3,CAISIVWLAANNEQFF,TGTGCCATCAGTATCGTTTGGCTAGCGGCTAACAATGAGCAGTTCTTC
once,TRBJ1-3,-,TRBV5-1,CASSLDGLRTSGNTIYF,TGCGCCAGCAGCTTGGATGGGTTGAGAACCTCTGGAAACACCATATATTTT
-,TRBJ1-4,-,TRBV5-1,CASRTGTLEKLFF,TGCGCCAGCAGAACCGGGACTTTGGAAAAACTGTTTTTT
-,TRBJ2-4,-,TRBV11-1,CASSTRDYGTKNIQYF,TGTGCCAGCAGCACCAGGGATTATGGGACCAAAAACATTCAGTACTTC
once,TRBJ1-2,-,TRBV5-1,CASSLDRWNYGYTF,TGCGCCAGCAGCTTGGACAGGTGGAACTATGGCTACACCTTC
-,TRBJ1-2,-,TRBV18,CASSPPGRAPGYGHTF,TGTGCCAGCTCACCACCCGGTCGGGCCCCGGGGTATGGCCACACCTTC
-,TRBJ1-6,-,TRBV6-5,CASGLDRNNSPLHF,TGTGCCAGCGGCCTGGACAGAAATAATTCACCCCTCCACTTT
-,TRBJ1-2,-,TRBV6-5,CASTSGREGYGYTF,TGTGCCAGCACCTCTGGAAGGGAGGGCTATGGCTACACCTTC
-,TRBJ1-5,TRBD1,TRBV18,CASSPDRGQPQHF,TGTGCCAGCTCACCGGACAGGGGGCAGCCCCAGCATTTT
-,TRBJ2-7,-,TRBV28,CASSLVTYEQYF,TGTGCCAGCAGTTTAGTCACCTACGAGCAGTACTTC
-,TRBJ1-5,-,TRBV2,CASALFRGVGNQPQHF,TGTGCCAGCGCGTTGTTCCGGGGGGTGGGCAATCAGCCCCAGCATTTT
-,TRBJ2-1,-,TRBV6-5,CASKRWGSSYNEQFF,TGTGCCAGCAAGCGATGGGGGTCCTCCTACAATGAGCAGTTCTTC
-,TRBJ1-3,TRBD1,TRBV5-1,CASSLFGTGGLSGNTIYF,TGCGCCAGCAGCTTGTTCGGGACAGGGGGCCTCTCTGGAAACACCATATATTTT
-,TRBJ1-5,-,TRBV7-3,CASSLTVDQSNQPQHF,TGTGCCAGCAGCTTAACGGTCGATCAAAGCAATCAGCCCCAGCATTTT
-,TRBJ2-7,-,TRBV11-1,CASSRSGTLSYEQYF,TGTGCCAGCAGTCGGTCCGGGACTCTCTCCTACGAGCAGTACTTC